This T cell receptor beta chain emerged from a study of blood T cells in healthy people across ages. CDR1 is MNHEY, CDR2 SMNVEV, per germline (reference sequence). The length of the CDR3 is 14 residues. With 5 bases removed from V and 0 bases from J, the gap between germline ends came to 8 bases. A sample-barcoded 5' primer and a J-beta primer mix were used in a second PCR of roughly 6 to 11 cycles. TCRdb re-derived calls from the 5' RACE reads in MiXCR, one entry per CDR3 protein. The sample records about 830,000 distinct CDR3 sequences, about three fifths being singletons. In its sample, this clonotype was seen many times.

The chain joins TRBV27 to TRBJ2-1; D might be TRBD2 (6 bases). The clonotype comes from a man aged 30-40 years in good health. Source material: blood. The CDR3 nucleotides read TGTGCCAGCAGTAGCGGGTCCTCCTACAATGAGCAGTTCTTC. Encoded protein: CASSSGSSYNEQFF.